This T cell receptor (beta chain) was captured by sequencing in a study of shared clonotypes between healthy human individuals. Source study methods: ImmunoSEQ yielded junction-only sequences lacking quality scores, so filtering differed. Generated by immunoSEQ multiplex PCR, the TCRdb table keeps only in-frame clones and is missing some. V and J calls plus clone size are reproduced from that table; the DNA served to infer D and trimming. The sample contains a few hundred thousand clones, around 86% of which appear only once. All donors were healthy HIV-negative adults lacking recent acute infections or vaccinations. This CDR3 region has 17 residues. The germline gives CDR1 SGHRS, CDR2 YFSETQ. V was clipped by 2 bases and J by 0 bases; unmatched bases: 4.

Sequencing was performed on memory CD8+ T cells sorted from blood. Subset specified: CD45RO+ cells pooled with CCR7-negative TemRA cells. This receptor was identified in a man aged 18 to 35 in good health. The chain links TRBV5-1 to TRBJ2-2, with 10 bases identical to TRBD2. This CDR3 is CASSFLAGGPNTGELFF. DNA for the CDR3: TGCGCCAGCAGCTTCTTAGCGGGGGGCCCGAACACCGGGGAGCTGTTTTTT.